These 18 T cell receptor beta chains share one sample of origin, sequenced in a study of human T cells and chemical hapten exposure. TCRdb re-derived calls from the RACE reads in MiXCR, one entry per CDR3 protein. The table has around 300,000 distinct CDR3 sequences, 7.5% to 8% seen once. Time point specified: pre-sensitization, week 0. Stated treatment: therapeutic diphenylcyclopropenone sensitization with weekly scalp DPC. Sequences were derived from whole blood, sampled in connection with sensitization to the hapten diphenylcyclopropenone (DPC). These receptors originate from a man aged 18 to 30 with alopecia areata. Some clones in this sample may be carry-over from other donors' samples.

This clonotype has at least ten counts. V is TRBV20-1 and J is TRBJ2-1; perhaps TRBD1 as D (5 bases). Germline V gene sequence: CDR1 DFQATT, CDR2 SNEGSKA (reference sequence). The length of the CDR3 is 15 residues. V was clipped by 3 bases and J by 3 bases, with 15 bases between them. The CDR3 protein is CSASPSGSVYNEQFF. The CDR3 DNA follows: TGCAGTGCTAGCCCCTCAGGGTCGGTCTACAATGAGCAGTTCTTC.

This clonotype was found many times. The gene calls are TRBV4-3 and TRBJ2-2; TRBD2 matches at 9 bases. This CDR3 has 18 amino acids. With 0 bases clipped from V and 4 bases from J, the junction kept 9 bases outside the gene matches. Germline assignment: CDR1 LGHNA and CDR2 YSLEER. The CDR3 is CASSQDLTGTSITGELFF. The CDR3 coding sequence is TGCGCCAGCAGCCAAGATTTGACCGGGACTAGCATCACCGGGGAGCTGTTTTTT.

The J gene is TRBJ2-7, the V gene TRBV28; weak D call: TRBD2 (6 bases). CDR3 length: 15 amino acids. The germline V gene has CDR1 MDHEN and CDR2 SYDVKM. Trimming left V 6 bases short and J 6 bases short, with 21 bases between. CDR3 coding DNA: TGTGCCAGCAGCATGTCGAGGGTAGCGGCGCGCGAGCAGTACTTC. Translation: CASSMSRVAAREQYF.

V and J are TRBV10-2 and TRBJ1-1; no clear D. The CDR3 spans 12 residues. From germline, CDR1 is WSHSY and CDR2 SAAADI. Trimming took 6 bases from V and 3 from J, leaving 8 bases between them. CDR3 DNA sequence: TGCGCCAGCAGGGAGATTGACACTGAAGCTTTCTTT. Amino acids: CASREIDTEAFF.

In this sample, this clonotype turned up many times. J is TRBJ1-4 and V is TRBV28; 7 bases align to TRBD1. Per the germline V gene, CDR1 is MDHEN and CDR2 is SYDVKM. The ends lost 4 bases at V and 4 bases at J; junction bases unmatched: 3. There are 14 residues in the CDR3. Written as DNA, the CDR3 is TGTGCCAGCAGTTGGGACAGAAATAATGAAAAACTGTTTTTT. It codes for CASSWDRNNEKLFF.

J is TRBJ2-4 and V is TRBV3-1; the match to TRBD2 covers 10 bases. V dropped 4 bases and J dropped 5; count of bases not matched to a gene: 8. CDR1 is LGHDT and CDR2 is YNNKEL in the germline V gene (reference sequence). CDR3 length equals 16 residues. CDR3 coding DNA: TGTGCCAGCAGCCCCCGCCTAGCGGGGGAACAAAACATTCAGTACTTC. Amino acid sequence: CASSPRLAGEQNIQYF.

This clonotype came up many times. The V gene is TRBV6-2 or TRBV6-3, the J gene TRBJ2-7, with 7 bases aligning to TRBD1. Germline assignment: CDR1 MNHEY and CDR2 SVGEGT. V was clipped by 2 bases and J by 3 bases; unmatched bases: 4. The CDR3 extends over 14 amino acids. The CDR3 is CASSYPDRDYEQYF. In DNA form, the CDR3 reads TGTGCCAGCAGTTACCCCGACAGGGACTACGAGCAGTACTTC.

This clonotype was found many times. This rearrangement joins TRBV29-1 to TRBJ2-3; possibly TRBD1 for D (6 bases). From germline, CDR1 is SQVTM and CDR2 ANQGSEA. V was trimmed by 5 bases and J by 15 bases, leaving 12 bases between them. The CDR3 contains 9 residues. The CDR3 nucleotides are TGCAGCGTTCCAGGGGTTCGATATTTT. Residues: CSVPGVRYF.

The rearrangement links TRBV7-9 to TRBJ2-5, with TRBD1 matching 7 bases. Trimming took 2 bases from V and 1 from J; bases not matched to a gene: 4. Germline CDR1 reads SEHNR; CDR2 reads FQNEAQ (reference sequence). The CDR3 contains 15 residues. CDR3 protein: CASSLQTGTQETQYF. The DNA of the CDR3 is TGTGCCAGCAGCTTACAGACAGGGACCCAAGAGACCCAGTACTTC.

The chain couples TRBV10-1 to TRBJ1-3; D gene unclear. The CDR3 is 16 residues long. The germline CDR1 and CDR2 sequences are WNHNN and SYGVQD (reference sequence). V gave up 2 bases and J gave up 0 bases, with 11 bases separating them. This chain's CDR3 is CASSEGLGSSGNTIYF. CDR3 DNA: TGCGCCAGCAGTGAGGGACTGGGATCCTCTGGAAACACCATATATTTT.

The gene calls are TRBV19 and TRBJ1-5; 10 nucleotides align to TRBD1. V was pared by 6 bases and J by 5 bases, with 7 bases of the junction left unmatched. The CDR3 has 15 amino acids. The V gene's germline CDR1 is LNHDA and CDR2 SQIVND (reference sequence). CDR3 sequence: CASRRGQGYDQPQHF. The CDR3 nucleotides read TGTGCCAGTAGACGGGGACAGGGGTATGATCAGCCCCAGCATTTT.

This clonotype was seen a handful of times. The gene calls are TRBV5-1 and TRBJ1-1, with TRBD1 matching 7 bases. The CDR3 length is 17 residues. After removal of 2 bases from V and 5 bases from J, the junction contained 15 bases not matched to a gene. Germline V CDR1 and CDR2: SGHRS, YFSETQ. CDR3 in DNA: TGCGCCAGCAGCTTAGAGGGAGGGGGCCTCGCGAGGACTGAAGCTTTCTTT. Its protein product is CASSLEGGGLARTEAFF.

This clonotype has more than one count but fewer than ten. The chain employs TRBV7-9 and TRBJ2-3; weak D call: TRBD1 (6 bases). The CDR3 consists of 15 residues. V lost 1 base and J 2 bases, leaving 10 bases between the germline ends. The V gene's germline CDR1 is SEHNR and CDR2 FQNEAQ (reference sequence). Here the CDR3 DNA reads TGTGCCAGCAGCTTAGGGACAGCCCTCACAGATACGCAGTATTTT. It specifies CASSLGTALTDTQYF.

This clonotype was counted many times. V gene TRBV19 combines with J gene TRBJ2-7, with D possibly matching TRBD2 (5 bases). In germline, CDR1 is LNHDA, CDR2 SQIVND (reference sequence). This CDR3 is 15 amino acids long. Trimming stripped 5 bases from V and 6 bases from J, with 20 bases between. The CDR3 is CASSFRGASVGEQYF. Written as DNA, the CDR3 is TGTGCCAGTAGTTTTCGGGGTGCTAGTGTCGGCGAGCAGTACTTC.

The V gene is TRBV29-1, the J gene TRBJ1-1; no clear D. The CDR3 has 14 amino acids. The V end was cut by 6 bases, the J end by 1 base, with 15 bases between. In germline, CDR1 is SQVTM, CDR2 ANQGSEA. The CDR3 reads CSVEPPGWNTEAFF. As DNA, the CDR3 is TGCAGCGTGGAACCCCCTGGGTGGAACACTGAAGCTTTCTTT. Full variable domain (outside the CDR3, taken from reference TRBV29-1 and TRBJ1-1): SAVISQKPSRDICQRGTSLTIQCQVDSQVTMMFWYRQQPGQSLTLIATANQGSEATYESGFVIDKFPISRPNLTFSTLTVSNMSPEDSSIYLCSVEPPGWNTEAFFGQGTRLTVV.

The chain joins TRBV20-1 to TRBJ1-1; no clear D. Germline CDR1 is DFQATT and CDR2 is SNEGSKA (reference sequence). The V and J ends lost 3 bases and 3 bases respectively, with 5 bases between them. The CDR3 has 11 amino acids. The CDR3 loop is CSASSYTEAFF. The CDR3 DNA reads TGCAGTGCTAGTTCTTACACTGAAGCTTTCTTT.

This clonotype has only a few counts. The chain employs TRBV11-3 and TRBJ2-2; tentative D call: TRBD1 (5 bases). Germline V gene lookup returns CDR1 SGHNT and CDR2 YENEEA. The CDR3 spans 20 residues. The V gene lost 1 base and the J gene lost 0 bases, with 21 bases spanning the gap. CDR3 bases: TGTGCCAGCAGCTTAGCAGGGTCCGGTAGGGGAAAGTCGAACACCGGGGAGCTGTTTTTT. Residues: CASSLAGSGRGKSNTGELFF.

The J gene is TRBJ2-5, the V gene TRBV6-5, with a weak D call TRBD2 (6 bases). Looked up from germline, CDR1 is MNHEY and CDR2 is SVGAGI. This CDR3 has 16 amino acids. V dropped 2 bases and J dropped 4 bases, with 17 bases sitting between them. CDR3 coding DNA: TGTGCCAGCAGTTACGGGGGACTTAACCCCCGAGAGACCCAGTACTTC. As protein: CASSYGGLNPRETQYF.